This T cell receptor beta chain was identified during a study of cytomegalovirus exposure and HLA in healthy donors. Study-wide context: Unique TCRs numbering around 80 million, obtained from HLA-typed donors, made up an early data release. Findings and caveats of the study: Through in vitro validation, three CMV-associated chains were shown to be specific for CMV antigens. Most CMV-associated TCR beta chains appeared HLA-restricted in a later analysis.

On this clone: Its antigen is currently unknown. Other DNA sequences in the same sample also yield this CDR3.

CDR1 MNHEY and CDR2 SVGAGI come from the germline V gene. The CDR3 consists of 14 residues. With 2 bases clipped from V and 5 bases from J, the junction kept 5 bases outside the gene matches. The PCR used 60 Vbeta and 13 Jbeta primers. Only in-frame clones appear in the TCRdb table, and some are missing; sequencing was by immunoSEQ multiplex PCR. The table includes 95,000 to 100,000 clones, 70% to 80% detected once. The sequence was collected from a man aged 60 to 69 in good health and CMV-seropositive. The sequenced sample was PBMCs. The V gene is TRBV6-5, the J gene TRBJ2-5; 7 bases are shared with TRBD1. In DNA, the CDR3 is TGTGCCAGCAGTTACCGGACAGGCAGGGAGACCCAGTACTTC. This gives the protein CASSYRTGRETQYF.